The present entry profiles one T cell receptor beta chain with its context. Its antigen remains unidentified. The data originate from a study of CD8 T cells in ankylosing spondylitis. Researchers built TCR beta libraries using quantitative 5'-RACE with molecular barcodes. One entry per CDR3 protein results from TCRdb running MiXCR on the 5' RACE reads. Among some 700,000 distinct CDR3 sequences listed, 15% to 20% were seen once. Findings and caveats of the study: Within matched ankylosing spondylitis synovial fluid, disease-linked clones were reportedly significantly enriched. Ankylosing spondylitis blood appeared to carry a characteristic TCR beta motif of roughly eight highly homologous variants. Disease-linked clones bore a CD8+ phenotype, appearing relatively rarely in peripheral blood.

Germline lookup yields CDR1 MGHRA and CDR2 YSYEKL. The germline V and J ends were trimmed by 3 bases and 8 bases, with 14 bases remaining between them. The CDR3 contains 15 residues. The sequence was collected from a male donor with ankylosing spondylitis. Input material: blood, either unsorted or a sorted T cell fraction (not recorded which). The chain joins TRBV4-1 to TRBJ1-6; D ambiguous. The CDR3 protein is CASSQTGPSYSPLHF. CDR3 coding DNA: TGCGCCAGCAGCCAGACCGGGCCCTCTTATTCACCCCTCCACTTT.